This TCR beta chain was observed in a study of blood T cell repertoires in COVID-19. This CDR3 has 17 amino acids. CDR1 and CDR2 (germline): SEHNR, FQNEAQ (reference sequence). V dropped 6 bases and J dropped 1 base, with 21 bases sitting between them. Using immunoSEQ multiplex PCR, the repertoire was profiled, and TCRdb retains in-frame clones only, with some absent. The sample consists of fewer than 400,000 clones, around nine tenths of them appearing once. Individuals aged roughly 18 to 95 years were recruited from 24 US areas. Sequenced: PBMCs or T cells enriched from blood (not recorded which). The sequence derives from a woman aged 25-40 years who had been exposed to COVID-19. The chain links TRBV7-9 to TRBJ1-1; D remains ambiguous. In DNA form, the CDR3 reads TGTGCCAGCAGTCTTAGTCCTCGGGTAGAGAAGAACACTGAAGCTTTCTTT. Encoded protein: CASSLSPRVEKNTEAFF. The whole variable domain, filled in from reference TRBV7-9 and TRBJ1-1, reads DTGVSQNPRHKITKRGQNVTFRCDPISEHNRLYWYRQTLGQGPEFLTYFQNEAQLEKSRLLSDRFSAERPKGSFSTLEIQRTEQGDSAMYLCASSLSPRVEKNTEAFFGQGTRLTVV.